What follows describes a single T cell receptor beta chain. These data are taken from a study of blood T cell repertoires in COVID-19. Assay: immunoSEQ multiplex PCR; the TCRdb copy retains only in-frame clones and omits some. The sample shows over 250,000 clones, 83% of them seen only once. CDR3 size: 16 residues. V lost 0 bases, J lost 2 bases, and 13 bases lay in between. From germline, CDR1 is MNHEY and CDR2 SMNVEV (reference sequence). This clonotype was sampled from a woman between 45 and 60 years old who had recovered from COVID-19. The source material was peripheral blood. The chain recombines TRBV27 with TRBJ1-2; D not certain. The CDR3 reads CASSLSSSPMNYGYTF. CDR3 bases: TGTGCCAGCAGTTTATCGAGTTCCCCGATGAACTATGGCTACACCTTC.